What follows describes a single T cell receptor (beta chain). A sample-barcoded 5' primer and a J-beta primer mix were used in a second PCR of about 7 to 12 cycles. Each CDR3 protein is one row after TCRdb ran MiXCR on the 5' RACE reads. The sample has more than 650,000 distinct CDR3 sequences; roughly 20% are singletons. This sample is drawn from a study of blood T cells in healthy people across ages. The CDR3 is made up of 17 amino acids. The V gene lost 1 base and the J gene lost 0 bases, with 12 bases spanning the gap. Germline CDR1 and CDR2: SGHTA and FQGNSA. The TCR was taken from a man between 65 and 80 years old in good health. The source material was blood. V usage is TRBV7-2 and J usage is TRBJ1-4; D is undetermined. The CDR3 here is CASSLVRRDPTNEKLFF. In nucleotides, the CDR3 is TGTGCCAGCAGCTTAGTGAGGAGGGATCCAACTAATGAAAAACTGTTTTTT.